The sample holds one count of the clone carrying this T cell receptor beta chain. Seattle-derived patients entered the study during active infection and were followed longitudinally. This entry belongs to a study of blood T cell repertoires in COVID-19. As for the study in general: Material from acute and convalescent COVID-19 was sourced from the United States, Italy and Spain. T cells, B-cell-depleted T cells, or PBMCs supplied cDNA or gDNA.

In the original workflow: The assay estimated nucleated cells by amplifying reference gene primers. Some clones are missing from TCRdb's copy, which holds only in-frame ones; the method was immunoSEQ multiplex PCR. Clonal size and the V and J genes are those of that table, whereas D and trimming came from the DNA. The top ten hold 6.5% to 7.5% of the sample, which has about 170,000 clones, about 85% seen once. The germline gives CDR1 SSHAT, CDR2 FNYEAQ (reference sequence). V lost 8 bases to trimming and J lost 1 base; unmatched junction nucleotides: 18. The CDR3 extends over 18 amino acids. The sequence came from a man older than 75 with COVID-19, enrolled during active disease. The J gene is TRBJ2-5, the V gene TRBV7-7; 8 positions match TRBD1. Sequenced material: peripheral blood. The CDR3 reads CASYTTKGQGRLQETQYF. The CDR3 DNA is TGTGCCAGCTATACAACCAAAGGACAGGGAAGACTCCAAGAGACCCAGTACTTC.